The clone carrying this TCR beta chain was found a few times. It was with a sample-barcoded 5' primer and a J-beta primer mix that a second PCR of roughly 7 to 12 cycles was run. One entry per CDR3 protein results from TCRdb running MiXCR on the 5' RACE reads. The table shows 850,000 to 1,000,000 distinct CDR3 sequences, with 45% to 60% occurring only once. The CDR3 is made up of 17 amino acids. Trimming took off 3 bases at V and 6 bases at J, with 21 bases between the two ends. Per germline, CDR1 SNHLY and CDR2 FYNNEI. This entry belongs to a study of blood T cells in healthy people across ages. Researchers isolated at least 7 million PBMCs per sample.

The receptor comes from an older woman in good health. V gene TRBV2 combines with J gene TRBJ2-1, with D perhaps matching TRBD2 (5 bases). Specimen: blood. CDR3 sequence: CASSDLVAWSRGNEQFF. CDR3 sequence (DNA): TGTGCCAGCAGTGATCTGGTAGCGTGGAGCAGAGGCAATGAGCAGTTCTTC. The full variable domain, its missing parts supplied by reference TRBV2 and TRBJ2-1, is EPEVTQTPSHQVTQMGQEVILRCVPISNHLYFYWYRQILGQKVEFLVSFYNNEISEKSEIFDDQFSVERPDGSNFTLKIRSTKLEDSAMYFCASSDLVAWSRGNEQFFGPGTRLTVL.